The rows below give T cell receptor beta chains drawn from one sample of a study of control samples from healthy donors and cancer patients. TCRdb's copy holds only in-frame clones and misses some; the assay was immunoSEQ multiplex PCR. The sample shows approximately 70,000 clones, 87% of them seen only once. The source material was blood. These TCRs come from a woman aged 45-65 years in good health. The CDR3 runs from the conserved cysteine through the conserved F or W. The D gene is left open where the match is weak. The size field is filled for only some rows; it gives once, few, many or a size class.

v_call	d_call	clone_size	j_call	cdr3_aa	cdr3_nt
TRBV25-1	.	few	TRBJ2-7	CASSEGQTGRGEQYF	TGTGCCAGCAGTGAAGGTCAGACAGGGAGGGGCGAGCAGTACTTC
TRBV18	TRBD1	.	TRBJ2-7	CASSHLGQGSSYEQYF	TGTGCCAGCTCACACCTGGGACAGGGGAGCTCCTACGAGCAGTACTTC
TRBV15	.	.	TRBJ1-1	CATSREGGASEAFF	TGTGCCACCAGCAGAGAAGGAGGGGCTTCTGAAGCTTTCTTT
TRBV3-1/TRBV3-2	.	.	TRBJ1-5	CASSRGPGNQPQHF	TGTGCCAGCAGCCGCGGCCCAGGCAATCAGCCCCAGCATTTT
TRBV5-8	TRBD2	.	TRBJ2-5	CASSLASLAGGPWETQYF	TGTGCCAGCAGCTTGGCCTCGCTAGCGGGAGGGCCTTGGGAGACCCAGTACTTC
TRBV6-5	.	.	TRBJ2-1	CASSRQNNEQFF	TGTGCCAGCAGCCGCCAGAACAATGAGCAGTTCTTC
TRBV11-2	TRBD1	.	TRBJ2-1	CASSPPTGTGKGDEQFF	TGTGCCAGCAGCCCGCCTACTGGGACAGGGAAAGGGGATGAGCAGTTCTTC
TRBV6-5	TRBD1	.	TRBJ2-2	CASKETGTGELFF	TGTGCCAGCAAAGAGACAGGGACCGGGGAGCTGTTTTTT
TRBV5-1	.	.	TRBJ2-3	CASSLNGGAVGTQYF	TGCGCCAGCAGCTTGAATGGGGGGGCCGTAGGTACGCAGTATTTT
TRBV7-9	.	.	TRBJ1-4	CASSPSGSNEKLFF	TGTGCCAGCAGCCCAAGCGGGTCTAATGAAAAACTGTTTTTT
TRBV11-2	.	.	TRBJ2-2	CASSLAFKNTGELFF	TGTGCCAGCAGCTTAGCGTTTAAAAACACCGGGGAGCTGTTTTTT
TRBV7-8	TRBD1	.	TRBJ2-3	CASSSQGAVTDTQYF	TGTGCCAGCAGCTCCCAGGGGGCTGTTACAGATACGCAGTATTTT
TRBV30	.	.	TRBJ1-2	CAWTPLIGFYGYTF	TGTGCCTGGACCCCCCTCATTGGTTTCTATGGCTACACCTTC
TRBV4-2	TRBD2	.	TRBJ2-7	CASSQDLAGGGYEQYF	TGTGCCAGCAGCCAGGACCTAGCGGGAGGGGGGTACGAGCAGTACTTC
TRBV5-5	.	.	TRBJ2-1	CASSQTVSSYNEQFF	TGTGCCAGCAGCCAAACAGTAAGCTCCTACAATGAGCAGTTCTTC
TRBV7-9	.	.	TRBJ2-2	CASSFSGNTGELFF	TGTGCCAGCAGCTTCTCGGGGAACACCGGGGAGCTGTTTTTT
TRBV4-2	TRBD1	.	TRBJ2-7	CASSQGTGKLYEQYF	TGTGCCAGCAGCCAAGGGACAGGGAAATTATACGAGCAGTACTTC
TRBV7-2	.	once	TRBJ2-2	CASSPGPTGELFF	TGTGCCAGCAGCCCCGGACCTACCGGGGAGCTGTTTTTT
TRBV5-4	TRBD1	.	TRBJ1-2	CASSLMTGGRIPPRYGYTF	TGTGCCAGCAGCTTGATGACAGGGGGCAGAATCCCCCCAAGGTATGGCTACACCTTC
TRBV5-1	.	.	TRBJ2-7	CASSLRASSSYEQYF	TGCGCCAGCAGCTTGCGGGCCTCGAGCTCCTACGAGCAGTACTTC
TRBV19	TRBD2	.	TRBJ2-1	CASSMLAGGRVFQFF	TGTGCCAGTAGTATGTTGGCGGGAGGTCGGGTTTTTCAGTTCTTC
TRBV5-1	.	.	TRBJ1-1	CASSAGTPTEAFF	TGCGCCAGCAGCGCAGGGACTCCCACTGAAGCTTTCTTT
TRBV13	TRBD2	.	TRBJ2-7	CASSFSSGSTYEQYF	TGTGCCAGCAGCTTCTCTAGCGGGAGTACCTACGAGCAGTACTTC
TRBV5-4	.	.	TRBJ2-1	CASSPPGPRANEQFF	TGTGCCAGCAGCCCGCCGGGACCCCGCGCCAATGAGCAGTTCTTC
TRBV30	TRBD2	.	TRBJ2-5	CAWSGLAGGRETQYF	TGTGCCTGGAGTGGACTAGCGGGAGGTAGGGAGACCCAGTACTTC
TRBV2	TRBD2	.	TRBJ2-5	CASRTTSGRMTQYF	TGTGCCAGCAGGACGACTAGCGGGAGAATGACCCAGTACTTC
TRBV15	TRBD1	medium-sized	TRBJ2-7	CATSRDAGTGSSYEQYF	TGTGCCACCAGCAGAGACGCGGGGACAGGCAGCTCCTACGAGCAGTACTTC
TRBV10-3	TRBD1	once	TRBJ2-3	CAIGRQGDTDTQYF	TGTGCCATCGGGAGACAGGGGGACACAGATACGCAGTATTTT
TRBV27	.	.	TRBJ2-7	CASSSSLTVPPNYEQYF	TGTGCCAGCAGTTCTTCCCTGACAGTTCCACCCAACTACGAGCAGTACTTC
TRBV29-1	TRBD2	few	TRBJ2-3	CSVSGGTPSTDTQYF	TGCAGCGTGTCGGGGGGGACCCCTAGCACAGATACGCAGTATTTT
TRBV24-1	.	.	TRBJ2-2	CATSDPLMTGELFF	TGTGCCACCAGTGATCCCTTGATGACCGGGGAGCTGTTTTTT
TRBV15	.	.	TRBJ2-5	CATSRDTKETQYF	TGTGCCACCAGCAGGGACACCAAAGAGACCCAGTACTTC
TRBV7-8	.	.	TRBJ2-7	CASSGWAHYEQYF	TGTGCCAGCAGCGGATGGGCCCACTACGAGCAGTACTTC
TRBV3-1/TRBV3-2	.	.	TRBJ2-1	CASSQGGYEQFF	TGTGCCAGCAGCCAAGGGGGGTATGAGCAGTTCTTC
TRBV6-4	.	once	TRBJ1-5	CASSHGTNQPQHF	TGTGCCAGCAGCCATGGAACTAATCAGCCCCAGCATTTT
TRBV5-8	.	.	TRBJ2-3	CGARDGFTDTQYF	TGTGGGGCCCGGGACGGATTTACAGATACGCAGTATTTT
TRBV27	.	.	TRBJ2-7	CASSFSGPREQYF	TGTGCCAGCAGTTTTTCAGGTCCGAGGGAGCAGTACTTC
TRBV19	.	.	TRBJ1-6	CASRFGTSGSSYNSPLHF	TGTGCCAGTAGATTCGGGACATCCGGGAGCTCCTATAATTCACCCCTCCACTTT
TRBV28	.	.	TRBJ2-7	CASSDSKAYEQYF	TGTGCCAGCAGCGATTCTAAAGCCTACGAGCAGTACTTC
TRBV6-2/TRBV6-3	.	.	TRBJ1-4	CASSYSGRYNEKLFF	TGTGCCAGCAGTTACTCGGGCAGGTACAATGAAAAACTGTTTTTT
TRBV3-1/TRBV3-2	TRBD2	.	TRBJ2-7	CASSPLTSGYEQYF	TGTGCCAGCAGCCCCCTGACTAGCGGCTACGAGCAGTACTTC
TRBV7-9	TRBD1	.	TRBJ2-5	CASSRDRGETQYF	TGTGCCAGCAGCCGGGACAGGGGTGAGACCCAGTACTTC
TRBV5-6	TRBD2	once	TRBJ2-3	CASSLTGTSGLF	TGTGCCAGCAGCTTAACCGGGACTAGCGGCCTTTTT
TRBV6-1	.	.	TRBJ1-1	CASSEWGVTEAFF	TGTGCCAGCAGTGAATGGGGGGTCACTGAAGCTTTCTTT
TRBV9	TRBD2	.	TRBJ2-3	CASSAGTSGRGADTQYF	TGTGCCAGCAGCGCTGGGACTAGCGGGAGGGGAGCAGATACGCAGTATTTT
TRBV20-1	.	.	TRBJ2-1	CSASAGRVTNEQFF	TGCAGTGCTAGTGCGGGCAGGGTAACCAATGAGCAGTTCTTC
TRBV14	.	.	TRBJ2-2	CASKPGVGAGELFF	TGTGCCAGCAAACCGGGAGTGGGGGCCGGGGAGCTGTTTTTT
TRBV5-1	.	few	TRBJ2-7	CASGDEKDEQYF	TGCGCCAGCGGGGATGAGAAGGACGAGCAGTACTTC
TRBV6-1	TRBD1	.	TRBJ2-7	CASSEFWSVGTGKNEQYF	TGTGCCAGCAGTGAATTTTGGAGCGTGGGGACAGGGAAAAACGAGCAGTACTTC
TRBV5-5	.	.	TRBJ1-5	CASSLDRDGNQPQHF	TGTGCCAGCAGCTTGGACAGGGATGGAAATCAGCCCCAGCATTTT
TRBV6-2/TRBV6-3	TRBD2	.	TRBJ2-3	CASSAGLADTDTQYF	TGTGCCAGCAGTGCTGGACTAGCGGACACAGATACGCAGTATTTT
TRBV6-5	.	.	TRBJ1-3	CASSQYSPRGNTIYF	TGTGCCAGCAGTCAGTATAGTCCGCGGGGAAACACCATATATTTT